Listed below are T cell receptor beta chains from one sample, sequenced in a study of OX40 agonist ivuxolimab in advanced cancers. Clones were read by immunoSEQ multiplex PCR, and TCRdb kept only the in-frame ones, dropping some. This table has approximately 77,000 clones, just over 90% appearing once. This specimen consisted of CD4+ or CD8+ T cells sorted from blood, obtained in a trial of the OX40 agonist ivuxolimab. The receptors come from an adult with an advanced solid tumor such as melanoma, head and neck, liver or kidney cancer. Each CDR3 is given with its conserved first and last residue. A D gene is named only where the DNA matches it firmly. Clone size is shown for a subset of rows, as once, few, many or a class of expanded clone.

cdr3_aa cdr3_nt j_call d_call v_call clone_size
CASSQDSSGNTIYF TGCGCCAGCAGCCAAGACAGCTCTGGAAACACCATATATTTT TRBJ1-3 . TRBV4-3 .
CASSLGGRAHEQYF TGTGCCAGCAGTTTAGGCGGGAGGGCACACGAGCAGTACTTC TRBJ2-7 TRBD2 TRBV27 .
CASSPNSARGHYGYTF TGTGCCAGCTCACCAAACTCAGCTCGGGGGCACTATGGCTACACCTTC TRBJ1-2 . TRBV18 .
CASSLGGDMNEQFF TGTGCCAGCAGCTTAGGGGGGGATATGAATGAGCAGTTCTTC TRBJ2-1 . TRBV7-6 .
CASRRQGAYGYTF TGTGCCAGCAGACGGCAGGGCGCCTATGGCTACACCTTC TRBJ1-2 . TRBV5-4 .
CASSTRGNTEAFF TGTGCCAGCAGCACAAGAGGGAACACTGAAGCTTTCTTT TRBJ1-1 . TRBV11-1 .
CASSRLAGGSEQFF TGCGCCAGCAGCCGACTAGCGGGAGGGAGTGAGCAGTTCTTC TRBJ2-1 TRBD2 TRBV4-3 once
CASSGPGFSGNTIYF TGTGCCAGCAGTGGACCCGGGTTCTCTGGAAACACCATATATTTT TRBJ1-3 . TRBV25-1 .
CASSLLSTDTQYF TGTGCCAGCAGTCTGTTAAGCACAGATACGCAGTATTTT TRBJ2-3 . TRBV28 .
CSSIAGVNEQFF TGCAGCTCAATAGCGGGAGTCAATGAGCAGTTCTTC TRBJ2-1 TRBD2 TRBV29-1 .
CASSDWYNEQFF TGTGCCAGCAGTGATTGGTACAATGAGCAGTTCTTC TRBJ2-1 . TRBV6-1 .
CASSDGTTADTQYF TGTGCCAGCAGCGATGGGACAACTGCAGATACGCAGTATTTT TRBJ2-3 . TRBV7-3 .
CASSYRDMETQYF TGTGCCAGCAGTTACCGGGACATGGAGACCCAGTACTTC TRBJ2-5 . TRBV28 .
CASRPSGTDTQYF TGTGCCAGCAGACCTAGCGGTACAGATACGCAGTATTTT TRBJ2-3 TRBD2 TRBV28 few
CASSPRQGKLNTEAFF TGTGCCAGCAGCCCCCGACAGGGGAAACTGAACACTGAAGCTTTCTTT TRBJ1-1 TRBD1 TRBV7-2 .
CASSVRGGLNYGYTF TGTGCCAGCAGCGTGCGTGGAGGTCTTAACTATGGCTACACCTTC TRBJ1-2 . TRBV7-2 .
CASSEWRGTGRADTQYF TGTGCCAGCAGTGAGTGGCGAGGGACAGGGAGGGCAGATACGCAGTATTTT TRBJ2-3 TRBD1 TRBV6-1 .
CASSLARGSGRDTQYF TGTGCCAGCAGCTTAGCGCGGGGTAGCGGAAGGGATACGCAGTATTTT TRBJ2-3 . TRBV7-2 .
CASSLNRGYEQYF TGTGCCAGCAGCTTAAACCGAGGTTACGAGCAGTACTTC TRBJ2-7 . TRBV7-2 .
CASRNTGTGVEKLFF TGTGCCAGCAGAAACACCGGGACAGGGGTTGAAAAACTGTTTTTT TRBJ1-4 TRBD1 TRBV28 .
CASRGEGGFGNTIYF TGTGCCAGTAGGGGAGAAGGGGGCTTTGGAAACACCATATATTTT TRBJ1-3 TRBD1 TRBV19 few
CATPGQAPLGYTF TGTGCCACCCCAGGGCAGGCCCCCCTTGGCTACACCTTC TRBJ1-2 . TRBV28 .
CASSPTRVEQFF TGTGCCAGCAGCCCCACCCGTGTTGAGCAGTTCTTC TRBJ2-1 . TRBV7-8 .
CASSPLPVGETQYF TGTGCCAGCTCACCCCTCCCGGTCGGGGAGACCCAGTACTTC TRBJ2-5 . TRBV18 .
CASSSLTEINYGYTF TGCGCCAGCAGCTCGCTGACAGAGATAAACTATGGCTACACCTTC TRBJ1-2 . TRBV5-1 .
CASSFPENNSPLHF TGTGCCAGCAGTTTTCCAGAAAATAATTCACCCCTCCACTTT TRBJ1-6 . TRBV28 .
CASSATGGGYEQYF TGTGCCAGCAGCGCCACAGGGGGCGGGTACGAGCAGTACTTC TRBJ2-7 TRBD1 TRBV9 .
CASSLAMGGIYEQYF TGCGCCAGCAGCTTGGCCATGGGGGGGATTTACGAGCAGTACTTC TRBJ2-7 TRBD2 TRBV5-1 .